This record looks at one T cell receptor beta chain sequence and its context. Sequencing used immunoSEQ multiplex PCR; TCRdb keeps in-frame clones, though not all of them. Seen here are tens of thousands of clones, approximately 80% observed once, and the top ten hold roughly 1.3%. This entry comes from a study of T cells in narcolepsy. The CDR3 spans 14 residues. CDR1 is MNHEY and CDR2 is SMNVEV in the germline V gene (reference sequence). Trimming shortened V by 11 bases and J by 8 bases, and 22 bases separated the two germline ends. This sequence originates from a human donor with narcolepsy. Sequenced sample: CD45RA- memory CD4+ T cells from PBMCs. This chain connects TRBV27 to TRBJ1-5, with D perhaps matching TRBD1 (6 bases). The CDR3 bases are TGTGCCTCAGGGAGGGCAGGGGCGATGGAGCCCCAGCATTTT. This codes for CASGRAGAMEPQHF.